Included here is one T cell receptor (beta chain) sequence, with context. This clone was detected a few times. Its antigen is not yet known. No much larger clone exists at a distance of one base, and base qualities are not known. The immunoSEQ assay was used both to sequence TRB CDR3 from tumor genomic DNA and to process the resulting data. TCRdb mirrors the immuneACCESS table, restricted to in-frame sequences. Some clones are absent from its copies; in checked studies, under half trace to an unresolved V gene, and the reason for the others is unknown. The sample includes about 15,000 clones, with roughly 71% observed a single time. The top ten clonotypes cover 17% of the sample. This sample is drawn from a study of T cell repertoires in Merkel cell carcinoma (dated by TCRdb to the late 2010s). Concerning the study at large: The study excluded patients who had received intralesional immunotherapy or systemic immune checkpoint blockade before the biopsy. Tetramer sorting, cloning and paired TCR sequencing of expanded tumor-infiltrating lymphocytes were first used to define MCPyV-specific clonotypes. To be included, a participant needed a diagnosis of MCPyV-positive Merkel cell carcinoma and tumor-infiltrating lymphocytes that had been successfully expanded in vitro. Study-level results and caveats: No normal tissue biopsies were studied.

Study subjects had biopsy-confirmed Merkel cell carcinoma that was MCPyV-positive, and every subject had positive serum antibodies to T-antigen. Genomic DNA was extracted from about 6 adjacent 10-micron frozen tumor sections without any cell sorting or culture. Roughly 5 x 5 x 5 mm of tumor biopsy tissue was frozen in optimal cutting temperature compound. In the frozen biopsy, scout sections stained with hematoxylin and eosin confirmed plenty of Merkel cell carcinoma along with infiltrating cells. Trimming at the junction amounts to 1 base on V and 2 bases on J, and the germline ends lie 9 bases apart. The CDR3 holds 15 amino acids from the cysteine to the phenylalanine. The retained sequence is limited to the CDR3, 45 bases, with the frame set at the first base. Taken from the germline V gene, the CDR1 and CDR2 loops are SGHVS and FQNEAQ.

The V gene is TRBV7-8 and the J gene is TRBJ1-3; the D gene is unclear. This clonotype originated in an adult with Merkel cell carcinoma. Sequencing input: tumor tissue. The CDR3 corresponds to CASSLVVNPGNTIYF. The DNA sequence is TGTGCCAGCAGCTTAGTAGTAAACCCTGGAAACACCATATATTTT.